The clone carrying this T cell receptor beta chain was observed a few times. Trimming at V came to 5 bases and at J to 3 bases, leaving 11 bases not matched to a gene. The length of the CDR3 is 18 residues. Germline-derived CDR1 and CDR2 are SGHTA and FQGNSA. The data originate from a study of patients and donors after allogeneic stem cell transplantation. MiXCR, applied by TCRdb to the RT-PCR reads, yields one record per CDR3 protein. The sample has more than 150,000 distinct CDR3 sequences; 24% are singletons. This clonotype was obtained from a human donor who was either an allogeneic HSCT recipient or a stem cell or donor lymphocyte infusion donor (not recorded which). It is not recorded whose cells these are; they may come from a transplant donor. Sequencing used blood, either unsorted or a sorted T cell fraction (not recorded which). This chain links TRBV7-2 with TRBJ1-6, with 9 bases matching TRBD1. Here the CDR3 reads CASSHIPGQGLYNSPLHF. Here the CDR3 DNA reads TGTGCCAGCAGCCACATACCGGGACAGGGACTCTATAATTCACCCCTCCACTTT. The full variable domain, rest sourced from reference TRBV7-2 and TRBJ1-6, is GAGVSQSPSNKVTEKGKDVELRCDPISGHTALYWYRQSLGQGLEFLIYFQGNSAPDKSGLPSDRFSAERTGGSVSTLTIQRTQQEDSAVYLCASSHIPGQGLYNSPLHFGNGTRLTVT.